The next 32 T cell receptor beta chains were all read from a single sample in a study of T cell responses to AZD1222 COVID-19 vaccine. TCRdb keeps only in-frame clones here, not all; method: immunoSEQ multiplex PCR. The repertoire holds about 150,000 clones, with 86% as singletons. The source material was peripheral blood, sampled on day 0 of MenACWY control vaccination. These receptors came from an adult in good health.

The chain joins TRBV5-1 to TRBJ1-4; 10 bases align to TRBD1. This CDR3 is built from 16 residues. V dropped 0 bases and J dropped 4; count of bases not matched to a gene: 3. In germline, CDR1 is SGHRS, CDR2 YFSETQ. The CDR3 protein is CASSLVGTGVNEKLFF. The DNA for the CDR3 is TGCGCCAGCAGCTTGGTAGGGACAGGGGTTAATGAAAAACTGTTTTTT.

This clone was counted a few times. The chain carries TRBV28 and TRBJ1-4; no definite D call. CDR3 size: 14 residues. The germline gives CDR1 MDHEN, CDR2 SYDVKM. Trimming cost V 7 bases and J 8 bases, with 17 bases left between them. As DNA, the CDR3 is TGTGCCAGCACCGGCGGCTTATCGGGGGAAAAACTGTTTTTT. Its translation: CASTGGLSGEKLFF. Complete variable domain (other parts from reference TRBV28 and TRBJ1-4): DVKVTQSSRYLVKRTGEKVFLECVQDMDHENMFWYRQDPGLGLRLIYFSYDVKMKEKGDIPEGYSVSREKKERFSLILESASTNQTSMYLCASTGGLSGEKLFFGSGTQLSVL.

This chain uses TRBV28 with TRBJ2-1, with D tentatively TRBD1 (6 bases). Trimming stripped 4 bases from V and 0 bases from J, with 19 bases between. The CDR3 runs 18 residues. In germline, CDR1 is MDHEN, CDR2 SYDVKM. The CDR3 spells CASSWDTDSRFSYNEQFF. As DNA, the CDR3 is TGTGCCAGCAGTTGGGACACTGACAGCCGCTTCTCCTACAATGAGCAGTTCTTC. The entire variable domain, with the rest obtained from reference TRBV28 and TRBJ2-1, is as follows: DVKVTQSSRYLVKRTGEKVFLECVQDMDHENMFWYRQDPGLGLRLIYFSYDVKMKEKGDIPEGYSVSREKKERFSLILESASTNQTSMYLCASSWDTDSRFSYNEQFFGPGTRLTVL.

The rearrangement uses TRBV19 and TRBJ1-3, with D unresolved. Germline-derived CDR1 and CDR2 are LNHDA and SQIVND (reference sequence). The V end was cut by 7 bases, the J end by 0 bases, with 13 bases between. The CDR3 totals 15 residues. CDR3 sequence: CASTLGPLSGNTIYF. The CDR3 DNA sequence: TGTGCCAGTACCTTAGGACCCCTCTCTGGAAACACCATATATTTT.

The CDR3 loop reads CASTPRRGATTGELFF. DNA of the CDR3: TGCGCCAGCACTCCCAGGCGGGGGGCCACGACCGGGGAGCTGTTTTTT. The rearrangement uses TRBV10-1 and TRBJ2-2, with 8 positions matching TRBD2. Germline trimming cut 7 bases from V and 5 bases from J; bases unmatched to any gene: 12. The CDR3 covers 16 residues. Germline V gene lookup returns CDR1 WNHNN and CDR2 SYGVQD (reference sequence).

J is TRBJ1-1 and V is TRBV6-5; unclear D gene. CDR3 length: 14 residues. Germline CDR1 is MNHEY and CDR2 is SVGAGI. V was shortened by 6 bases and J by 1 base, with 12 bases between the two germline ends. CDR3 in DNA: TGTGCCAGCAGGACCGGTGTTCCGAACACTGAAGCTTTCTTT. Translating gives CASRTGVPNTEAFF.

The V gene is TRBV13, the J gene TRBJ2-2, with D unclear. Germline V gene sequence: CDR1 PRHDT, CDR2 FYEKMQ (reference sequence). This CDR3 has 14 amino acids. V was trimmed by 7 bases and J by 2 bases, leaving 11 bases between them. CDR3 loop: CASNLRQNTGELFF. CDR3 bases: TGTGCCAGCAATCTGCGGCAAAACACCGGGGAGCTGTTTTTT.

This clone was counted once. The CDR3 sequence is CASNVIGRTEAFF. As DNA, the CDR3 is TGTGCCAGCAACGTGATAGGGCGAACTGAAGCTTTCTTT. This chain joins TRBV28 and TRBJ1-1; D remains ambiguous. V was cut by 7 bases and J by 5 bases, with 14 bases left in between. Germline V CDR1 and CDR2: MDHEN, SYDVKM. The CDR3 has 13 residues.

The chain has TRBV6-5 and TRBJ1-1; D uncertain. The CDR3 is 11 residues long. V lost 6 bases and J 4 bases, leaving 6 bases between the germline ends. Looked up from germline, CDR1 is MNHEY and CDR2 is SVGAGI. CDR3 sequence (DNA): TGTGCCAGCAGACGGGGCACTGAAGCTTTCTTT. The encoded protein is CASRRGTEAFF.

The V and J genes are TRBV6-1 and TRBJ1-1; 8 nucleotides align to TRBD1. The junction had 2 bases not matched to a gene; V was cut back by 2 bases and J by 0 bases. CDR1 MNHNS and CDR2 SASEGT come from the germline V gene. The CDR3 contains 15 residues. The CDR3 reads CASSEPTGVNTEAFF. In DNA form, the CDR3 reads TGTGCCAGCAGTGAACCGACAGGGGTGAACACTGAAGCTTTCTTT.

The chain employs TRBV9 and TRBJ2-5; the match to TRBD2 covers 11 bases. With 0 bases clipped from V and 14 bases from J, the junction kept 6 bases outside the gene matches. The CDR3 has 13 residues. CDR1 is SGDLS, CDR2 YYNGEE, per germline. CDR3 sequence (DNA): TGTGCCAGCAGCGTAGCGACTAGCGGGGCCATTTACTTC. This sequence encodes CASSVATSGAIYF.

This chain connects TRBV3-1 (or the pseudogene TRBV3-2) to TRBJ2-7, with TRBD1 matching over 7 bases. The germline V gene has CDR1 LGHDT and CDR2 YNNKEL (reference sequence). This CDR3 is 13 amino acids long. Trimming took 4 bases from V and 5 from J; bases not matched to a gene: 5. DNA of the CDR3: TGTGCCAGCAGCCTTAGGGACAGCCACGAGCAGTACGTC. Protein: CASSLRDSHEQYV.

The chain uses TRBV18 and TRBJ2-7, with a possible D match to TRBD2 (6 bases). This CDR3 is built from 16 residues. Trimming pared 3 bases from V and 2 bases from J, leaving 17 bases between. Germline CDR1 KGHSH, CDR2 LQKENI. CDR3 in amino acids: CASSPLGTGLPYEQYF. CDR3 nucleotides: TGTGCCAGCTCACCCTTGGGCACAGGACTACCCTACGAGCAGTACTTC.

The chain recombines TRBV24-1 with TRBJ2-5, with D unclear. V lost 3 bases, J lost 1 base, and 8 bases lay in between. Germline V CDR1 and CDR2: KGHDR, SFDVKD. The length of the CDR3 is 14 residues. CDR3 sequence: CATSDVGFQETQYF. The DNA of the CDR3 is TGTGCCACCAGTGATGTGGGATTCCAAGAGACCCAGTACTTC.

This clone has only a few counts. This sequence joins TRBV18 and TRBJ1-1; D remains unclear. Germline-derived CDR1 and CDR2 are KGHSH and LQKENI. V shed 2 bases and J shed 4 bases, with 11 bases lying between them. This CDR3 is 14 amino acids long. The CDR3 region has the DNA TGTGCCAGCTCACCAGAGAGGCTTGGCACTGAAGCTTTCTTT. It encodes CASSPERLGTEAFF.

The V gene is TRBV19, the J gene TRBJ1-2, with TRBD1 matching over 7 bases. CDR3 size: 14 residues. Germline V CDR1 and CDR2: LNHDA, SQIVND (reference sequence). J gave up 9 bases and V 6 bases, and 13 bases lay outside the gene matches. The CDR3 region is CASRGGTDLTRYTF. DNA for the CDR3: TGTGCCAGTAGAGGCGGGACAGACCTCACCCGCTACACCTTC.

The CDR3 bases are TGTGCCACCAGCAGAGGGGGGCAGGGGGAAGATGGCTACACCTTC. It yields the protein CATSRGGQGEDGYTF. This sequence joins TRBV15 and TRBJ1-2; 7 positions match TRBD1. Germline-derived CDR1 and CDR2 are LNHNV and YYDKDF (reference sequence). This CDR3 spans 15 amino acids. The junction had 8 bases not matched to a gene; V was cut back by 1 base and J by 6 bases.

This clone was seen a single time. The chain links TRBV6-1 to TRBJ1-1; D unclear. V shed 0 bases and J shed 1 base, with 6 bases lying between them. The CDR3 has 14 residues. Germline CDR1 and CDR2: MNHNS and SASEGT. CDR3 nucleotides: TGTGCCAGCAGTGAAGCGGGAGCGAACACTGAAGCTTTCTTT. This codes for CASSEAGANTEAFF.

CDR3 amino acids: CASSLPVLLNGYTF. The DNA of the CDR3 is TGTGCCAGCAGCTTACCAGTGCTCCTTAATGGCTACACCTTC. V is TRBV7-2 and J is TRBJ1-2; D gene uncertain. The germline V gene has CDR1 SGHTA and CDR2 FQGNSA. V was pared by 2 bases and J by 6 bases, with 13 bases between. The CDR3 consists of 14 residues.

This clone was counted a few times. This sequence joins TRBV9 and TRBJ2-7; D remains ambiguous. The V end was cut by 4 bases, the J end by 6 bases, with 14 bases between. Germline values: CDR1 SGDLS, CDR2 YYNGEE. The CDR3 runs 13 residues. CDR3: CASSPAIGSEQYF. The DNA of the CDR3 is TGTGCCAGCAGCCCCGCCATTGGCTCCGAGCAGTACTTC.

The chain combines TRBV3-1 (or the pseudogene TRBV3-2) with TRBJ2-1; D ambiguous. Germline CDR1 LGHDT, CDR2 YNNKEL (reference sequence). This CDR3 contains 16 residues. V was shortened by 1 base and J by 2 bases, with 12 bases between the two germline ends. CDR3 sequence reads: CASSQGAVFAYNEQFF. The CDR3 DNA is TGTGCCAGCAGCCAAGGGGCCGTTTTCGCCTACAATGAGCAGTTCTTC.

Worth noting for this clone: The same CDR3 arises from other DNA sequences in this sample as well. This sequence joins TRBV25-1 and TRBJ1-2; perhaps TRBD1 as D (5 bases). Germline-derived CDR1 and CDR2 are MGHDK and SYGVNS. The length of the CDR3 is 14 residues. The V end was cut by 2 bases, the J end by 0 bases, with 7 bases between. This chain's CDR3 is CASSETGANYGYTF. The CDR3 nucleotides are TGTGCCAGCAGTGAAACAGGAGCTAACTATGGCTACACCTTC.

The chain joins TRBV28 to TRBJ1-6; no reliable D call. Germline loops: CDR1 MDHEN, CDR2 SYDVKM. The CDR3 contains 12 residues. Deletions cut 6 bases from V and 9 bases from J, with 9 bases between. The CDR3 DNA sequence: TGTGCCAGCAGCACCGCAGGTTCACCCCTCCACTTT. This translates into CASSTAGSPLHF.

This chain uses TRBV5-1 with TRBJ2-3; no clear D. Trimming took 5 bases from V and 0 from J, leaving 10 bases between them. This CDR3 has 14 residues. Germline lookup yields CDR1 SGHRS and CDR2 YFSETQ. The CDR3 DNA reads as TGCGCCAGCAGGCTGATTACTAGCACAGATACGCAGTATTTT. Amino acid sequence: CASRLITSTDTQYF.

The chain recombines TRBV5-1 with TRBJ2-1, with D hard to call. Trimming removed 1 base at V and 6 bases at J, with 11 bases between. From germline, CDR1 is SGHRS and CDR2 YFSETQ. There are 14 residues in the CDR3. The CDR3 DNA sequence: TGCGCCAGCAGCTTGCAACTTCCCCCCAATGAGCAGTTCTTC. Translation gives CASSLQLPPNEQFF.

The rearrangement joins TRBV7-2 to TRBJ2-5; 7 bases fit TRBD2. From germline, CDR1 is SGHTA and CDR2 FQGNSA. After removal of 4 bases from V and 4 bases from J, the junction contained 9 bases not matched to a gene. The CDR3 covers 15 residues. The CDR3 coding sequence is TGTGCCAGCAGCTCCCGGTGGGGCGGGAGAGAGACCCAGTACTTC. This translates into CASSSRWGGRETQYF.

V is TRBV5-1 and J is TRBJ1-3, with 7 bases identical to TRBD1. V shed 0 bases, J shed 0 bases, and the junction held 9 bases outside the gene matches. The CDR3 is 18 amino acids. The germline V gene has CDR1 SGHRS and CDR2 YFSETQ. In DNA, the CDR3 is TGCGCCAGCAGCTTGGAACGGACAGGCCTACTCTCTGGAAACACCATATATTTT. Residues: CASSLERTGLLSGNTIYF. Drawing the rest from reference TRBV5-1 and TRBJ1-3, the complete variable domain is KAGVTQTPRYLIKTRGQQVTLSCSPISGHRSVSWYQQTPGQGLQFLFEYFSETQRNKGNFPGRFSGRQFSNSRSEMNVSTLELGDSALYLCASSLERTGLLSGNTIYFGEGSWLTVV.

The chain is built from TRBV11-3 and TRBJ2-7; 7 positions match TRBD2. There are 11 residues in the CDR3. CDR1 is SGHNT and CDR2 is YENEEA in the germline V gene. J lost 9 bases, V lost 3 bases, and 2 bases had no gene match. In nucleotides, the CDR3 is TGTGCCAGCAGCTTTTCTAGCGGGCAGTACTTC. Its translation is CASSFSSGQYF.

The rearrangement joins TRBV7-8 to TRBJ1-2; D possibly corresponds to TRBD1 (5 bases). This CDR3 spans 17 amino acids. CDR1 and CDR2 from the germline V gene are SGHVS and FQNEAQ. Trimming removed 3 bases at V and 5 bases at J, with 22 bases between. This CDR3 is CASSLFRDRRGGYGYTF. CDR3 nucleotide sequence: TGTGCCAGCAGCTTGTTCCGGGACCGCCGGGGAGGTTATGGCTACACCTTC.

The rearrangement uses TRBV6-5 and TRBJ1-2; the match to TRBD1 covers 8 bases. Germline V gene data show CDR1 as MNHEY and CDR2 as SVGAGI. V lost 7 bases to trimming and J lost 5 bases; unmatched junction nucleotides: 9. CDR3 size: 14 residues. The CDR3 loop reads CASKLRDRLYGYTF. In DNA form, the CDR3 reads TGTGCCAGCAAGCTCCGGGACAGGTTGTATGGCTACACCTTC.

The chain employs TRBV6-6 and TRBJ1-2, with 8 bases identical to TRBD1. The CDR3 sequence is 14 residues long. From germline, CDR1 is MNHNY and CDR2 SVGAGI (reference sequence). Trimming took 2 bases from V and 6 from J; bases not matched to a gene: 5. In DNA form, the CDR3 reads TGTGCCAGCAGTTACGCGACAGGGGACCATGGCTACACCTTC. It is translated as CASSYATGDHGYTF.

This clone showed up just once. V and J are TRBV29-1 and TRBJ1-1; D remains unclear. The CDR3 has 15 amino acids. Germline V lookup: CDR1 SQVTM, CDR2 ANQGSEA. V was cut by 4 bases and J by 4 bases, with 19 bases left in between. The CDR3 loop is CSVAGFWGRGTEAFF. DNA for the CDR3: TGCAGCGTTGCGGGTTTTTGGGGTCGGGGCACTGAAGCTTTCTTT.